A selection of T cell receptor beta chains follows, all from one sample in a study of T-cell reconstitution after alpha-beta-depleted transplantation in children. A single record per CDR3 protein comes from TCRdb applying MiXCR to the PCR reads. Of some 300,000 distinct CDR3 sequences detected, around a tenth appear once; the ten largest clones hold more than 2%. The sequencing here drew on PBMCs from the stem cell graft donor, taken from the stem cell graft. The source is a human donor who donated a stem cell graft to a child with acute lymphoblastic leukemia. CDR3s include the opening cysteine and the closing phenylalanine or tryptophan. Fields, in order: J gene, clone size, V gene, D gene, CDR3 DNA, CDR3 protein. The D gene is left open where the match is weak. Expanded clones are given a class, and other clones once, few, many or no size at all.

TRBJ2-1,-,TRBV19,TRBD2,TGTGCCAGTAGTATAAGGCCCCAACTAGCGGAAGTATACAATGAGCAGTTCTTC,CASSIRPQLAEVYNEQFF
TRBJ2-1,many,TRBV29-1,-,TGCAGCGTCGATCCCTGGGGGAGGAGGAACAATGAGCAGTTCTTC,CSVDPWGRRNNEQFF
TRBJ2-1,-,TRBV12-3/TRBV12-4,TRBD2,TGTGCCAGCAGTTTAGGGACTAGCGCACACAATGAGCAGTTCTTC,CASSLGTSAHNEQFF
TRBJ2-3,-,TRBV7-2,TRBD2,TGTGCCAGCAGCTTAGAGGGACTAGCGGGAGGAGTGGCGCAGTATTTT,CASSLEGLAGGVAQYF
TRBJ2-2,once,TRBV6-2/TRBV6-3,TRBD1,TGTGCCAGCAGTTACGGGACAGGCCCCGGGGAGCTGTTTTTT,CASSYGTGPGELFF
TRBJ2-7,few,TRBV7-2,TRBD1,TGTGCCAGCAGCTCGAGGACAGGGCCAACCTACGAGCAGTACTTC,CASSSRTGPTYEQYF
TRBJ2-5,-,TRBV19,-,TGTGCCAGTAGTATTGGCCTACTGCAAGAGACCCAGTACTTC,CASSIGLLQETQYF
TRBJ2-5,few,TRBV2,TRBD2,TGTGCCAGCAGTGATCCCGGGACTAGCAAAGGGACCCAGTACTTC,CASSDPGTSKGTQYF
TRBJ1-3,-,TRBV5-1,TRBD1,TGCGCCAGCAGCGTGGGACAGGGTTACGCTGGAAACACCATATATTTT,CASSVGQGYAGNTIYF
TRBJ2-2,-,TRBV18,-,TGTGCCAGCTCCTCTCAGGCAGGGGCGAACACCGGGGAGCTGTTTTTT,CASSSQAGANTGELFF
TRBJ2-7,-,TRBV28,TRBD2,TGTGCCAGCAGGGCGGGAGGGGGCTCCTACGAGCAGTACTTC,CASRAGGGSYEQYF
TRBJ2-2,few,TRBV12-3/TRBV12-4,TRBD2,TGTGCCAGCAGAGCTAGCGGGAGGGCTGGGACCGGGGAGCTGTTTTTT,CASRASGRAGTGELFF
TRBJ2-7,few,TRBV2,-,TGTGCCAGCGGATTAGGGGCGGACTCCTACGAGCAGTACTTC,CASGLGADSYEQYF
TRBJ2-4,many,TRBV4-1,-,TGCGCCAGCAGCCAAGGGCTAAGTCAGACGGACATTCAGTACTTC,CASSQGLSQTDIQYF
TRBJ2-1,many,TRBV18,-,TGTGCCAGCTCACCTGAGGGCGGGATGATGTACAATGAGCAGTTCTTC,CASSPEGGMMYNEQFF
TRBJ2-7,-,TRBV20-1,TRBD1,TGCAGTGCTAGAGATCTGTCTGGGACAGGGCCCTACGAGCAGTACTTC,CSARDLSGTGPYEQYF
TRBJ1-2,few,TRBV28,-,TGTGCCAGCAGCCCGGCCAAAAATGGCTACACCTTC,CASSPAKNGYTF
TRBJ2-1,many,TRBV6-2/TRBV6-3,TRBD2,TGTGCCAGCAGTTACCTGGGACTAGCGGGAGCATACAATGAGCAGTTCTTC,CASSYLGLAGAYNEQFF
TRBJ2-7,-,TRBV4-2,-,TGTGCCAGCAGCCAAGAGGAGGGGCTAGCGAGGTACGAGCAGTACTTC,CASSQEEGLARYEQYF
TRBJ2-2,-,TRBV4-2,TRBD2,TGTGCCAGCAGCCGAGAAGGTTTTCTAGCGGGAGAAACCGGGGAGCTGTTTTTT,CASSREGFLAGETGELFF
TRBJ2-1,many,TRBV5-1,TRBD2,TGCGCCAGCAGCCCGGGACTAACGCGAGGTGAGCAGTTCTTC,CASSPGLTRGEQFF
TRBJ2-1,-,TRBV20-1,TRBD2,TGCAGTGCGCAAATGATCGGGAGGGCCTCGAGCTCCTACAATGAGCAGTTCTTC,CSAQMIGRASSSYNEQFF
TRBJ1-5,few,TRBV4-2,-,TGTGCCAGCAGCCAGAGCTCGGGGGCCCATCAGCCCCAGCATTTT,CASSQSSGAHQPQHF
TRBJ2-3,-,TRBV7-2,TRBD2,TGTGCCAGCAGCCGAAAACTAGCGGGAGCGCCCCCAGATACGCAGTATTTT,CASSRKLAGAPPDTQYF
TRBJ2-3,many,TRBV12-3/TRBV12-4,-,TGTGCCAGCACCCAGGGTGCGGGACACACAGATACGCAGTATTTT,CASTQGAGHTDTQYF
TRBJ2-7,few,TRBV18,-,TGTGCCAGCTCACCACCGTTACCACCCTACGAGCAGTACTTC,CASSPPLPPYEQYF
TRBJ2-2,many,TRBV5-1,-,TGCGCCAGCAGCTTAGCTCCACCGAACACCGGGGAGCTGTTTTTT,CASSLAPPNTGELFF
TRBJ1-2,-,TRBV29-1,-,TGCAGCGTCTTGAATATACAGGAGGGGCCTAACTATGGCTACACCTTC,CSVLNIQEGPNYGYTF
TRBJ2-3,few,TRBV28,TRBD1,TGTGCCAGCAGTTTCCCGGGACAGGGCTCAGATACGCAGTATTTT,CASSFPGQGSDTQYF
TRBJ2-3,many,TRBV28,-,TGTTCCGTCGGGGTACAGAGCACAGATACGCAGTATTTT,CSVGVQSTDTQYF
TRBJ2-3,-,TRBV6-5,-,TGTGCCAGCAGTTACGAGAAAAGCACAGATACGCAGTATTTT,CASSYEKSTDTQYF
TRBJ2-5,-,TRBV20-1,-,TGCAGTGCTAGAGAGCTCGGGGGAGGCAAAGGGGAGACCCAGTACTTC,CSARELGGGKGETQYF
TRBJ2-7,-,TRBV6-2/TRBV6-3,TRBD1,TGTGCCAGCAGTAAAGGACCTACCGGGACAGTCCTCCACGGGCAGTACTTC,CASSKGPTGTVLHGQYF
TRBJ2-5,-,TRBV7-2,-,TGTGCCAGCAGCTCCGGCGATCTCCAAGAGACCCAGTACTTC,CASSSGDLQETQYF
TRBJ2-1,few,TRBV6-2/TRBV6-3,-,TGTGCCAGCAGCCTACGGTGGGATCAACTGAATGAGCAGTTCTTC,CASSLRWDQLNEQFF
TRBJ1-1,few,TRBV27,-,TGTGCCAGCAGTTTGGGGGCGGGCCGTCTAGACACTGAAGCTTTCTTT,CASSLGAGRLDTEAFF
TRBJ2-2,-,TRBV12-3/TRBV12-4,TRBD2,TGTGCCAGCACCGACCATTTGGGGGCTAGCGGGAGAGGTTGGGCCGGGGAGCTGTTTTTT,CASTDHLGASGRGWAGELFF
TRBJ1-5,-,TRBV9,-,TGTGCCAGCAGCGTAGGAAGGGCGACTCAGCCCCAGCATTTT,CASSVGRATQPQHF
TRBJ2-5,few,TRBV3-1,TRBD2,TGTGCCAGCAGCCCCTCCGGGACTAGGGGCGAGACCCAGTACTTC,CASSPSGTRGETQYF
TRBJ2-7,few,TRBV20-1,-,TGCAGTGCTATACAGGGTAAAGACGAGCAGTACTTC,CSAIQGKDEQYF
TRBJ2-2,-,TRBV30,-,TGTGCCTGGAGTGTAGTAGGCGGGACGGGCACCGGGGAGCTGTTTTTT,CAWSVVGGTGTGELFF
TRBJ1-2,many,TRBV4-2,-,TGTGCCAGCAGCCAACCCCAGTATAGGACAGACAACTATGGCTACACCTTC,CASSQPQYRTDNYGYTF
TRBJ2-2,-,TRBV5-1,-,TGCGCCAGCAGCTCAAGCAGGGGTGCCGGGGAGCTGTTTTTT,CASSSSRGAGELFF
TRBJ1-2,few,TRBV10-3,-,TGTGCCATCAAGGCAGGGGACCCCTATGGCTACACCTTC,CAIKAGDPYGYTF
TRBJ2-5,-,TRBV20-1,-,TGCAGTGCTGACTCTAAGTGGGAGACCCAGTACTTC,CSADSKWETQYF
TRBJ2-7,-,TRBV4-1,TRBD1,TGCGCCAGCAGCCCCCGGGACAGGGCTCCCTACGAGCAGTACTTC,CASSPRDRAPYEQYF
TRBJ2-2,few,TRBV28,-,TGTGCCAGCAGTTTATGGCTCGGGGTTGGCGCAGATAACACCGGGGAGCTGTTTTTT,CASSLWLGVGADNTGELFF
TRBJ2-7,few,TRBV7-9,-,TGTGCCAGCAGCTTGGGCCTAGACAGCCAAACTGCCTACGAGCAGTACTTC,CASSLGLDSQTAYEQYF